This T cell receptor beta chain was sequenced during a study of blood T cell repertoires in COVID-19. Study overall: Both acute and convalescent COVID-19 samples were obtained from the United States, Italy and Spain. T cells, B-cell-depleted T cells, or PBMCs supplied cDNA or gDNA.

Per the germline V gene, CDR1 is LNHDA and CDR2 is SQIVND (reference sequence). The CDR3 consists of 14 residues. Trimming left V 4 bases short and J 6 bases short, with 15 bases between. In the study's own analysis: Estimation of nucleated cell counts was performed using reference gene primer amplification. Clones were sequenced by immunoSEQ multiplex PCR, and TCRdb holds only the in-frame ones, with some missing. The DNA gave D and trimming, while V, J and clone size come from that table. Counted here are under 200,000 clones, around 90% occurring once; the ten biggest clones make up more than 2%. Sequencing was done on a sample of peripheral blood. This sequence originates from a man between 18 and 35 years old with acute or convalescent COVID-19. The V gene is TRBV19, the J gene TRBJ2-5, with a possible D match to TRBD2 (6 bases). The chain's CDR3 is CASSTPGGPKTQYF. CDR3 sequence (DNA): TGTGCCAGTAGTACACCCGGAGGGCCGAAGACCCAGTACTTC.